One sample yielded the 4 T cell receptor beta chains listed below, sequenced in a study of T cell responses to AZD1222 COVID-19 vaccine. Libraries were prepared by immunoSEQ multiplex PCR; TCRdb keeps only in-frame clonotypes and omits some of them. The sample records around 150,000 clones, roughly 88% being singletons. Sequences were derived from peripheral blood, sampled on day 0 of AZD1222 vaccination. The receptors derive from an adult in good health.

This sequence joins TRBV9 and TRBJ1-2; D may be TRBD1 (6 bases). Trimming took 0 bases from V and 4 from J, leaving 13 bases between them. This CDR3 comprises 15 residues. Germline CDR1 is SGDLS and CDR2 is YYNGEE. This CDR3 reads CASSVGGDTRYGYTF. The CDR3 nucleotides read TGTGCCAGCAGCGTAGGAGGGGACACCCGCTATGGCTACACCTTC.

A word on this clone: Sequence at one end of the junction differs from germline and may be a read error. The CDR3 DNA sequence: TGTGCCAGCAGCGTAGAGGCGGGGACAGTCTATGGTTACACCTTC. It is translated as CASSVEAGTVYGYTF. This chain uses TRBV9 with TRBJ1-2; 7 bases are a match to TRBD1. The germline CDR1 and CDR2 sequences are SGDLS and YYNGEE. The CDR3 extends over 15 amino acids.

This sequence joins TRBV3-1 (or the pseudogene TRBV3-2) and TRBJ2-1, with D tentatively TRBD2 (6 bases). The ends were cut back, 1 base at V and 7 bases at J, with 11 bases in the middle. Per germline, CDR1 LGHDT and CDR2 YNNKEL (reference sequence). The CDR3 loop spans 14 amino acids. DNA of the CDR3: TGTGCCAGCAGCCAAGTCGTCGGGAGTAATGAGCAGTTCTTC. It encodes CASSQVVGSNEQFF.

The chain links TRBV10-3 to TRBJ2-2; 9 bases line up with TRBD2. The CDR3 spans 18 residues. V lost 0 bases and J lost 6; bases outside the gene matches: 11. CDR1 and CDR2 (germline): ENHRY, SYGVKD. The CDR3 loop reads CAISESGTGLAGSGELFF. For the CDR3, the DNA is TGTGCCATCAGTGAGTCCGGGACTGGGCTAGCGGGATCCGGGGAGCTGTTTTTT.